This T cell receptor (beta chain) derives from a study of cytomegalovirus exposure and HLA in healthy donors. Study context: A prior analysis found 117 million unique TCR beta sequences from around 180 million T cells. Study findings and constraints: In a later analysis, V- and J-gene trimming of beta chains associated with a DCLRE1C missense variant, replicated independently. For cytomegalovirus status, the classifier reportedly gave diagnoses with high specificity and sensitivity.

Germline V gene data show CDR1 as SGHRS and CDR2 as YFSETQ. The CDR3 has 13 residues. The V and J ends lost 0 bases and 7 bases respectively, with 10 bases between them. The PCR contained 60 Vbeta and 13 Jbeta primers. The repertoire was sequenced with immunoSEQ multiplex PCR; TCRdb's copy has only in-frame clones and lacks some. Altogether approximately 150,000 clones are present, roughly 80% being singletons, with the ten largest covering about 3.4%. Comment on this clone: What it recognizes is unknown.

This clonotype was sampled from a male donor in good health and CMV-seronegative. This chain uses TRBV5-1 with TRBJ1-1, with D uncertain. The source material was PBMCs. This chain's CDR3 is CASSLGQDGEAFF. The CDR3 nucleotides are TGCGCCAGCAGCTTGGGGCAGGATGGTGAAGCTTTCTTT.